The 18 T cell receptor beta chains below come from one sample, sequenced in a study of regulatory T cells in long-lasting Graves disease (dated by TCRdb to the early 2020s). What this sample's time point label stands for: persistent/refractory GD, antithyroid drugs over 5 years with positive TRAb. RNA was extracted from PBMCs in TRIzol for both TCR sequencing and RNA sequencing. Library construction relied on multiplex PCR. Instrument on record: Illumina HiSeq 4000. TCR beta libraries were built with iRepertoire HTBI primers and Arm-PCR amplification of CDR3 regions. TCRdb reworked the public reads: Q25 trimming with fastp, MiXCR clone assembly, productive beta chains retained. A single entry per CDR3 protein holds the most common genes and DNA from its merged rows. The sample records hundreds of thousands of distinct CDR3 sequences, around 20% of which are singletons. The top ten clonotypes cover less than 25% of the sample.

Here the sequenced sample was peripheral blood mononuclear cells (PBMCs), taken when the disease was refractory, from a patient treated with antithyroid drugs. The receptors stem from a female donor with Graves disease.

This clonotype was observed once. The chain employs TRBV7-3 and TRBJ2-3; TRBD2 aligns across 9 bases. This CDR3 has 17 residues. The V and J ends lost 5 bases and 6 bases, in that order; junction bases with no gene match: 15. From germline, CDR1 is SGHTA and CDR2 FQGTGA. The CDR3 here is CASSTTSGRHGGDTQYF. Here the CDR3 DNA reads TGTGCCAGCAGCACAACGAGCGGGAGGCATGGCGGGGATACGCAGTATTTT.

This chain connects TRBV29-1 to TRBJ2-7, with 7 bases fitting TRBD1. This CDR3 has 12 residues. With 8 bases clipped from V and 5 bases from J, the junction kept 9 bases outside the gene matches. Germline loops: CDR1 SQVTM, CDR2 ANQGSEA. CDR3 in DNA: TGCAGCACCCGACAGGGTGGCGACGAGCAGTACTTC. Its translation is CSTRQGGDEQYF.

The chain recombines TRBV30 with TRBJ2-7; D might be TRBD1 (5 bases). V lost 5 bases to trimming and J lost 1 base, with 15 bases between them. CDR1 is GTSNPN, CDR2 SVGIG, per germline (reference sequence). The CDR3 consists of 14 residues. DNA for the CDR3: TGTGCCTGGGGGTACGGGTCAGGGTCCTACGAGCAGTACTTC. Translation gives CAWGYGSGSYEQYF.

This clonotype came up a few times. This chain connects TRBV7-3 to TRBJ2-2, with 12 nucleotides matching TRBD2. The germline gives CDR1 SGHTA, CDR2 FQGTGA. CDR3 length: 15 residues. With V trimmed by 6 bases and J by 5 bases, 4 bases remained unmatched. CDR3 amino acids: CASSSTSGSTGELFF. Here the CDR3 DNA reads TGTGCCAGCAGTTCGACTAGCGGGAGTACCGGGGAGCTGTTTTTT.

V and J are TRBV9 and TRBJ2-7; 8 positions match TRBD1. V lost 2 bases to trimming and J lost 3 bases; unmatched junction nucleotides: 4. The germline V gene has CDR1 SGDLS and CDR2 YYNGEE. This CDR3 spans 14 amino acids. The chain's CDR3 is CASSVSDRGYEQYF. For the CDR3, the DNA is TGTGCCAGCAGCGTTAGCGACAGGGGCTACGAGCAGTACTTC.

There are a few counts of this clonotype. CDR3 sequence reads: CASSPPLGLSYEQYF. CDR3 DNA sequence: TGTGCCAGCAGCCCACCCCTCGGCCTCTCCTACGAGCAGTACTTC. The V call is TRBV7-9, the J call TRBJ2-7; D gene uncertain. CDR3 length: 15 amino acids. From germline, CDR1 is SEHNR and CDR2 FQNEAQ (reference sequence). V was shortened by 5 bases and J by 0 bases, with 14 bases between the two germline ends.

This clonotype was observed at least ten times. The rearrangement links TRBV5-1 to TRBJ1-1; perhaps TRBD1 as D (6 bases). CDR1 and CDR2 (germline): SGHRS, YFSETQ. Trimming took 4 bases from V and 0 from J, leaving 13 bases between them. This CDR3 is 15 amino acids long. CDR3 nucleotide sequence: TGCGCCAGCAGCACAGCAGGGGCCATGAACACTGAAGCTTTCTTT. Protein: CASSTAGAMNTEAFF.

This clonotype was observed a handful of times. J is TRBJ1-1 and V is TRBV6-9; no definite D call. Germline CDR1 and CDR2: MNHGY and SVAAGI. This CDR3 region has 15 residues. The ends were cut back, 3 bases at V and 0 bases at J, with 11 bases in the middle. CDR3 in amino acids: CASSYIMSLNTEAFF. CDR3 nucleotide sequence: TGTGCCAGCAGTTACATTATGAGCTTGAACACTGAAGCTTTCTTT.

The V gene is TRBV5-1, the J gene TRBJ2-7; D may be TRBD1 (6 bases). V lost 0 bases and J 1 base, leaving 8 bases between the germline ends. The CDR3 contains 14 residues. Germline V CDR1 and CDR2: SGHRS, YFSETQ. The CDR3 nucleotides are TGCGCCAGCAGCTTGGAAGGGACATCCTACGAGCAGTACTTC. Protein product: CASSLEGTSYEQYF.

This clonotype was detected many times. The chain has TRBV24-1 and TRBJ1-5; 7 bases match TRBD1. V shed 5 bases and J 3 bases; nucleotides not matched to a gene: 9. Germline V CDR1 and CDR2: KGHDR, SFDVKD. The CDR3 contains 16 residues. CDR3 protein: CATSGRDSAFNQPQHF. The CDR3 nucleotides read TGTGCCACCAGTGGCAGGGACAGCGCATTCAATCAGCCCCAGCATTTT.

This clonotype was observed a handful of times. This chain links TRBV5-4 with TRBJ1-2; no firm D call. Germline V gives CDR1 SGHNT, CDR2 YYREEE (reference sequence). The CDR3 runs to 12 residues. V was clipped by 0 bases and J by 4 bases, with 4 bases between them. The CDR3 loop is CASSLEFYGYTF. CDR3 nucleotides: TGTGCCAGCAGCTTGGAGTTCTATGGCTACACCTTC.

V usage is TRBV20-1 and J usage is TRBJ2-1, with 8 bases identical to TRBD1. The CDR3 covers 13 residues. The germline V gene has CDR1 DFQATT and CDR2 SNEGSKA (reference sequence). The J segment lost 9 bases and the V segment lost 4 bases, leaving 8 bases of the junction unmatched. CDR3 amino acids: CSAKGTGEVEQFF. The CDR3 DNA is TGCAGTGCTAAAGGGACAGGAGAAGTTGAGCAGTTCTTC.

This rearrangement joins TRBV9 to TRBJ1-3, with 7 bases that match TRBD1. The V and J ends lost 3 bases and 1 base, in that order; junction bases with no gene match: 7. The CDR3 is 16 amino acids. The germline V gene encodes CDR1 SGDLS and CDR2 YYNGEE. Here the CDR3 DNA reads TGTGCCAGCAGCGCCCGGACACAGGGGTCTGGAAACACCATATATTTT. This translates into CASSARTQGSGNTIYF.

In this sample, this clonotype turned up a few times. The chain uses TRBV4-1 and TRBJ1-5; possibly TRBD1 for D (6 bases). This CDR3 spans 15 amino acids. Germline-derived CDR1 and CDR2 are MGHRA and YSYEKL. Between the trimmed V and J ends, which lost 4 bases and 3 bases, there was a span of 13 bases. The CDR3 loop reads CASSPSQGSNQPQHF. Written as DNA, the CDR3 is TGCGCCAGCAGCCCTAGTCAGGGGTCCAATCAGCCCCAGCATTTT.

The chain employs TRBV19 and TRBJ2-5; the match to TRBD1 covers 7 bases. V lost 5 bases and J lost 10; bases outside the gene matches: 7. Germline loops: CDR1 LNHDA, CDR2 SQIVND (reference sequence). This CDR3 contains 12 residues. The CDR3 bases are TGTGCCAGTAGTTGGACAGGTGCAATCCAGTACTTC. Amino acid sequence: CASSWTGAIQYF.

This clonotype has ten or more counts. The gene calls are TRBV28 and TRBJ1-4; D is perhaps TRBD1 (5 bases). CDR1 MDHEN and CDR2 SYDVKM come from the germline V gene. Trimming pared 3 bases from V and 5 bases from J, leaving 10 bases between. The CDR3 spans 14 residues. CDR3 amino acids: CASSLQGANEKLFF. CDR3 coding DNA: TGTGCCAGCAGTTTGCAGGGCGCCAATGAAAAACTGTTTTTT.

The V call is TRBV5-4, the J call TRBJ2-1; D may be TRBD2 (5 bases). CDR1 and CDR2 from the germline V gene are SGHNT and YYREEE (reference sequence). Trimming shortened V by 4 bases and J by 7 bases, and 18 bases separated the two germline ends. The CDR3 contains 15 residues. The CDR3 DNA reads as TGTGCCAGCAGCCCGGAGGACTGGCCTAGAAATGAGCAGTTCTTC. It encodes CASSPEDWPRNEQFF.

This clonotype was detected many times. This chain links TRBV2 with TRBJ2-7; 8 nucleotides line up with TRBD1. The CDR3 totals 20 residues. V lost 1 base to trimming and J lost 3 bases; unmatched junction nucleotides: 20. Germline CDR1 is SNHLY and CDR2 is FYNNEI. In DNA, the CDR3 is TGTGCCAGCAGTGAAGATGGGGGGATAATAAGGACAGGGAATGTCTACGAGCAGTACTTC. Amino acid sequence: CASSEDGGIIRTGNVYEQYF.